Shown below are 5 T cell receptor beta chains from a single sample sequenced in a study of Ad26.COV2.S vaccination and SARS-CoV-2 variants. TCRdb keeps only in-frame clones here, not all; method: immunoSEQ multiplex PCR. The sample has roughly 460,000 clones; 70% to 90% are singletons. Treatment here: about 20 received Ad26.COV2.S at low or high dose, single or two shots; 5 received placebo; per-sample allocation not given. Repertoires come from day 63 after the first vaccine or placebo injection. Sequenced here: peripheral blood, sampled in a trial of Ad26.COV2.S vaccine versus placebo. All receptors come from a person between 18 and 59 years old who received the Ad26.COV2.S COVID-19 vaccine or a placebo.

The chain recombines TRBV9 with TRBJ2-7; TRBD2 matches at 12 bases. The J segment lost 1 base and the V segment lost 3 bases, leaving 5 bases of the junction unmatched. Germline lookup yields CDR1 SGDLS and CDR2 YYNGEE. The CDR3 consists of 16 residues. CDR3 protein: CASSAGGTSGSYEQYF. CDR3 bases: TGTGCCAGCAGCGCAGGCGGGACTAGCGGGTCCTACGAGCAGTACTTC.

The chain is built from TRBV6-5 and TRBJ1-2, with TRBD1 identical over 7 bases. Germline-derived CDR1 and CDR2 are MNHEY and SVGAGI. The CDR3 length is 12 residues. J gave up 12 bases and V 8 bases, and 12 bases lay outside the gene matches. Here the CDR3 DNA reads TGTGCCAGCGGACGGGACAGCTGGACAGACACCTTC. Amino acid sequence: CASGRDSWTDTF.

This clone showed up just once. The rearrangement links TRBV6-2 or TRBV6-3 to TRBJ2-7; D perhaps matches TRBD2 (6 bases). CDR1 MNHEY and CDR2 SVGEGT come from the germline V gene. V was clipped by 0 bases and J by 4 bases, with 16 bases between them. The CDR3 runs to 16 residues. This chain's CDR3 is CASSYSRASAGYEQYF. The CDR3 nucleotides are TGTGCCAGCAGTTACTCGAGGGCTAGCGCCGGTTACGAGCAGTACTTC.

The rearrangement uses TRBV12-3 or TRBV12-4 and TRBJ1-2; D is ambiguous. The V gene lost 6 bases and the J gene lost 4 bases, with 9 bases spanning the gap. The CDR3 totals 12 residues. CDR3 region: CASSTPVYGYTF. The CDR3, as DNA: TGTGCCAGCAGCACTCCAGTCTATGGCTACACCTTC.

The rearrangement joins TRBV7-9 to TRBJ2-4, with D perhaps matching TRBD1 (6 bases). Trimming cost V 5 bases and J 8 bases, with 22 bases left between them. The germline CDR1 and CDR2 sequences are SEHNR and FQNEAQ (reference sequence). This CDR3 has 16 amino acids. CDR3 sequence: CASSPSVGDQGYIQYF. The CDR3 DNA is TGTGCCAGCAGCCCCAGCGTGGGGGACCAGGGGTACATTCAGTACTTC.